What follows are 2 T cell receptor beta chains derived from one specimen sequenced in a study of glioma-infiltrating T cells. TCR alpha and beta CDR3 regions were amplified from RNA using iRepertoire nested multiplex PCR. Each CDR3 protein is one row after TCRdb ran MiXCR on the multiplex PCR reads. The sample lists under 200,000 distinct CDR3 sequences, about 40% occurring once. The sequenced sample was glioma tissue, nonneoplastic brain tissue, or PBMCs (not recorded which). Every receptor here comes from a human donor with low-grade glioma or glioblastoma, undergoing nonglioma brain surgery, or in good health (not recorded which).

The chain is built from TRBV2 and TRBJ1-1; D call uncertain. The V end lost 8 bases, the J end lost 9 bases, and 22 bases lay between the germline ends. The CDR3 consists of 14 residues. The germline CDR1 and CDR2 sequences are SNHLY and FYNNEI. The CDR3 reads CASGKNVPHLQAFF. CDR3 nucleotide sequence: TGTGCCAGCGGGAAAAACGTGCCCCACCTCCAAGCTTTCTTT.

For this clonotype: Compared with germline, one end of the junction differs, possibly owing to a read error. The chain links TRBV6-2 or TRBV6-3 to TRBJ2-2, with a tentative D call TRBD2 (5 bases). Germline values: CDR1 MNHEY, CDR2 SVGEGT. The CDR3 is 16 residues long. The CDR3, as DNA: TGTGCCAGCAGATATAACCCAGGAGGTATCACCGGGGAGCTGCTTTTT. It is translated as CASRYNPGGITGELLF.